This T cell receptor beta chain appears in the sequencing data of a study of cytomegalovirus exposure and HLA in healthy donors (dated by TCRdb to about 2017). About the full investigation: According to an earlier analysis of a few hundred of the donors, some 180 million T cells yielded approximately 120 million unique TCR beta sequences and approximately 300 Gb of sequence data. An early release that covered about 640 HLA-typed donors contained about 290 gigabases of sequencing data and approximately 85 million unique TCR sequences. The genetic ancestry cluster associated with self-reported Caucasian donors included about 84% of the roughly 360 genotyped donors. The study aimed to test whether cataloging public T cell receptors could reveal signatures of past pathogen exposure. Using immunosequencing, the study profiled T cell repertoires from fewer than 850 subjects and related those repertoires to cytomegalovirus serostatus. In addition to the first cohort of 500 to 850 subjects, a separate validation cohort of 120 different subjects was used. High-throughput TCR immunosequencing, statistical association of individual TCRs with disease status, and machine learning were combined to predict cytomegalovirus infection status. A later analysis re-analyzed previously published TCR beta repertoires from 600 to 850 donors and added high-resolution HLA genotyping to study TCR occurrence patterns. In the later analysis, no new phenotypic data were used to find candidate immune exposures; instead, reliance was placed on TCR beta sequences and their occurrence across donors. An earlier analysis of roughly 600 of the donors used high-throughput TCR beta sequencing to judge whether each TCR beta V gene segment behaved as functional or pseudogenic. Donor age, sex, ethnicity and CMV serostatus were compiled alongside the repertoire data. A later genetic analysis used genome-wide SNP genotypes for about three fifths of the 666 donors, treating that subset as a discovery cohort. Every discovery cohort repertoire had been produced on one sequencing platform. Class I and class II HLA loci were covered by the typing at four-digit resolution. Typing coverage differed by locus: A, B, C, DRB1 and DQB1 were typed in about 629-640 donors, DQA1 in around 500, DPA1 in 600 to 610, and DPB1 in 472. Roughly five DR-DQ haplotypes were treated as single units for association and clustering because of strong linkage in the cohort. Among some 400 genotyped donors of the cohort, an average of roughly 230,000 unique TCR beta nucleotide sequences was sequenced per donor, of which about 20% were non-productive. The paper as a whole reports these results and caveats: The authors suggested that the approach could potentially be extended to other disease states and immunological phenotypes. V-gene and J-gene trimming of TCR beta chains was associated with a missense DCLRE1C variant in a later genetic analysis, and the association was replicated in an independent cohort. In an earlier analysis of approximately 590 of the donors, most TCR beta V segments appeared in productive rearrangements about 90% or about 30% of the time, broadly matching IMGT annotations. Some IMGT-functional V segments, including TRBV6-2 and TRBV6-3, could not be told apart with the 87-base-pair reads, so those segments were excluded. A later analysis found that most CMV-associated TCR beta chains appeared HLA-restricted, with HLA associations seemingly driven largely by CMV exposure. At a false discovery rate of 0.05, a later analysis linked 16,951 TCR beta sequences to specific HLA alleles. A later analysis found that TCR association rates varied across HLA loci, with DRB1 alleles showing the most associated TCRs and HLA-C alleles the fewest. Because some donors lacked HLA typing at each locus, the association tests relied only on the typed subset. Assigning TCR associations to individual alleles was difficult when HLA alleles, especially DR and DQ, strongly co-occurred. Compared with equally common non-associated chains, HLA-associated TCR beta chains in a later analysis were more clonally expanded and had lower generation probabilities. Across donors, most TCR sequences were observed very rarely, whereas some public TCRs were present in many individuals. A further reported finding was that TCR beta sequences accurately predicted the HLA-A and HLA-B alleles for most subjects in the first cohort. The study listed 150 to 200 TCR beta chains as associated with cytomegalovirus. The cohort was sequenced for TCR beta chains only, and without alpha or paired-chain data the features that could be detected were limited. For the cohort, immune exposure information was limited to CMV serostatus. Correlated functional status among segregating V segments might be attributable to linkage disequilibrium, but an unknown experimental factor could not be ruled out. A few of the identified cytomegalovirus-associated TCR beta chains were confirmed in vitro to be specific for cytomegalovirus antigens. A group of highly shared sequence variants was considered likely to be a technical artifact of the sequencing pipeline. The presence/absence analyses assumed that sequencing depth was roughly uniform across donors, and that assumption may not be true. Compared with the approximately 710-donor mean, donors in an Asian-associated ancestry cluster had fewer N-insertions in productive TCRs, according to a later genetic analysis. The classifier was reported to diagnose cytomegalovirus status with high specificity and sensitivity in both the original cohort and the validation cohort. In a later analysis, several top co-occurrence clusters were reported to appear linked to parvovirus B19, influenza, CMV and Epstein-Barr virus. Because counts were too low, some 16 rarely observed V segments, including chromosome 9 orphons, were excluded from the earlier analysis of around 640 of the donors.

The germline V gene provides CDR1 SGHRS and CDR2 YFSETQ. CDR3 length: 14 amino acids, cysteine to phenylalanine. The kept DNA is CDR3 alone, 42 bases in frame from the first base. A distance of 8 bases separates the germline ends of V and J, which lose 4 bases and 0 bases respectively. In total, roughly 670 healthy bone marrow donors made up the cohort. At the time of sampling, every cohort member was nominally healthy, though immune exposures that went unrecorded were likely present. The donor was CMV seropositive and was included in the group of 270 or so seropositive cohort members. A peripheral blood sample was provided by each donor, and peripheral blood mononuclear cells were used for TCR beta sequencing. The Qiagen DNeasy Blood Extraction Kit was used to extract genomic DNA from the blood cell samples. Library prep was done by the immunoSEQ multiplex PCR assay. For the multiplex PCR, a mixture combining 60 forward primers for TCR Vbeta segments and 13 reverse primers for TCR Jbeta segments was used. The CDR3 region of rearranged TCR beta genes was amplified from genomic DNA with a multiplex PCR assay. The amplified TCR beta libraries were sequenced on the Illumina HiSeq System as 87-base-pair reads. The original methods were these. A later analysis tallied tens of millions of unique TCR beta chains across the 660 or so repertoires, and some 10 million of those chains were shared by two or more donors. Raw reads were error-corrected and collapsed into unique sequences with a nearest-neighbor algorithm that merged closely related sequences to remove PCR and sequencing errors. CDR3 sequences were aligned to IMGT reference sequences to assign V, D and J gene segments. For a sequence to be retained, at least a six-nucleotide match to both a V gene segment and a J gene segment was required. Rearrangements were classified as productive when the CDR3 lacked stop codons and remained in frame with V and J, and all other rearrangements were classified as non-productive. CDR3 was defined according to IMGT convention as the region running from the second conserved V-encoded cysteine to the conserved J-encoded phenylalanine. The earlier analysis of around 640 of the donors excluded sequences that lacked an unambiguous match to a single V gene segment. In an earlier analysis of some 590 of the donors, V segments were called functional above 56.7% productive rearrangements and were called segregating when the between-donor standard deviation exceeded 5%. A statistical classification framework was built for diagnosing cytomegalovirus status from the catalog of TCR beta chain sequences. A later analysis assigned V and J genes by comparing TCR nucleotide sequences with IMGT/GENE-DB human TR gene sequences. Using the TCRdist pipeline, a later analysis assigned CDR3 sequences along with most-parsimonious VDJ recombination scenarios. In a later analysis, every TCR beta chain was defined by the combination of its CDR3 amino acid sequence and its V-gene family, and reads without a unique V-gene family were dropped. To address suspected cross-contamination and a sequencing artifact, a later analysis removed approximately 600 highly shared, low-generation-probability nucleotide sequences. A later analysis calculated a clonal expansion index for each public chain from normalized within-repertoire ranks of inferred template counts. In a later analysis, generation probabilities were computed using a VDJ recombination model fitted to out-of-frame rearrangements, and the results were checked against IGoR. A later analysis scored TCR-TCR, TCR-HLA and TCR-CMV co-occurrence with hypergeometric tests, applying a repertoire-size bias correction to TCR pairs. To estimate false discovery rates, a later analysis permuted the HLA or CMV assignments 20 times. In a later analysis, co-occurring TCRs were grouped with DBSCAN, and TCRdist sequence similarity was added when clustering was performed within HLA-allele-positive subsets. Repertoires with fewer than 30,000 or more than 120,000 public chains were left out of co-occurrence clustering, as were five repertoires with anomalous nucleotide sharing. TCRdb mirrors the immuneACCESS table, restricted to in-frame sequences. Some clones are absent from its copies; in checked studies, under half trace to an unresolved V gene, and the reason for the others is unknown. V and J calls and clone size follow that table, whereas D and trimming were derived from the DNA. A total of around 110,000 clones appear in this sample, around two thirds of them only once. Together, the top ten hold 8.5% to 9.5% of the sample.

This clone came up a few times. What antigen it recognizes has not been identified. The input lacks base qualities; no much larger clone sits a single base away. The clonotype was recovered from a woman between 35 and 50 years old in good health and CMV-seropositive. The sample comprised PBMCs. The receptor chain draws on TRBV5-1 and TRBJ2-1, and perhaps TRBD2 as D gene, on 5 matching bases. The DNA is TGCGCCAGCAGCGAGGGAAACTCCTACAATGAGCAGTTCTTC. It specifies CASSEGNSYNEQFF. Outside the CDR3, residues come from the reference TRBV5-1 and TRBJ2-1 proteins, so the full variable domain is: KAGVTQTPRYLIKTRGQQVTLSCSPISGHRSVSWYQQTPGQGLQFLFEYFSETQRNKGNFPGRFSGRQFSNSRSEMNVSTLELGDSALYLCASSEGNSYNEQFFGPGTRLTVL.